This T cell receptor beta chain was sequenced for a study of blood T cell repertoires in COVID-19. About the research overall: The study drew acute and convalescent COVID-19 samples from the United States, Italy and Spain. Sources were T cells, B-cell-depleted T cells, or PBMCs; the material itself was cDNA or gDNA.

CDR1 and CDR2 (germline): SQVTM, ANQGSEA. The ends were cut back, 4 bases at V and 7 bases at J, with 10 bases in the middle. The CDR3 runs to 11 residues. In the original analysis: Nucleated cell counts were estimated from reference gene primer amplification. The protocol was immunoSEQ multiplex PCR, while the TCRdb copy is restricted to in-frame clones and leaves out a portion. The V and J calls and the clone size are those of that table, but D and trimming were determined from the DNA. The table includes 110,000 or so clones, over 65% detected once. J is TRBJ1-1 and V is TRBV29-1; D not certain. The sequenced material came from peripheral blood. The clonotype originates from a woman aged 60-70 years with acute or convalescent COVID-19. CDR3 residues: CSVAPSYEAFF. In DNA, the CDR3 is TGCAGCGTTGCCCCAAGCTATGAAGCTTTCTTT.